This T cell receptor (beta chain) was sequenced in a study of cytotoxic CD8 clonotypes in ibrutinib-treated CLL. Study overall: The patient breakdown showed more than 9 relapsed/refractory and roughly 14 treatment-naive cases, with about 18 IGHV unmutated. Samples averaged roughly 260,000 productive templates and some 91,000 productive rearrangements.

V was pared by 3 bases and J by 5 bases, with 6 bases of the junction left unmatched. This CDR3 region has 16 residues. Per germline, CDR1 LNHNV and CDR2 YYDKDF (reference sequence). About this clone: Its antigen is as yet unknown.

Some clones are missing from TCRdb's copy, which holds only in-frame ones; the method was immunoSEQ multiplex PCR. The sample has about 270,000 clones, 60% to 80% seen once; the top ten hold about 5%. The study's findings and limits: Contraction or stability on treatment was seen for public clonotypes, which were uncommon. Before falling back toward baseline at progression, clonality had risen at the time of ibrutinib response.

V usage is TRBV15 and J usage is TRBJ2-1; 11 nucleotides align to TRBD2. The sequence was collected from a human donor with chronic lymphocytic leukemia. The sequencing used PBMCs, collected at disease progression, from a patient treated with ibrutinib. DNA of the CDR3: TGTGCCACCAGCAGGGGAACTAGCGGGAGTGACAATGAGCAGTTCTTC. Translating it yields CATSRGTSGSDNEQFF.